The 25 T cell receptor beta chains below were found in one sample sequenced in a study of T cell repertoires in cytomegalovirus infection. The antigens these receptors bind are not known. TCRdb analysed the reads with MiXCR anew, one entry per CDR3 protein. The table includes about 280,000 distinct CDR3 sequences, approximately 22% detected once. The source material was cultured PBMCs, sampled from culture after CMV antigen stimulation. The source of these receptors is a human donor in good health (CMV status not recorded). Some clones in this sample may be carry-over from other donors' samples.

The rearrangement uses TRBV11-2 and TRBJ1-3, with D perhaps TRBD1 (5 bases). The CDR3 totals 17 residues. The germline CDR1 and CDR2 sequences are SGHAT and FQNNGV. The germline V and J ends were trimmed by 5 bases and 3 bases, with 20 bases remaining between them. The chain's CDR3 is CASSGGNTGPGGNTIYF. CDR3 sequence (DNA): TGTGCCAGCAGCGGCGGGAATACAGGACCGGGTGGAAACACCATATATTTT.

This clonotype was recorded a few times. This chain connects TRBV4-1 to TRBJ1-2, with D perhaps TRBD1 (5 bases). The V end was cut by 4 bases, the J end by 1 base, with 16 bases between. The CDR3 is made up of 16 amino acids. The V gene's germline CDR1 is MGHRA and CDR2 YSYEKL. The CDR3 region has the DNA TGCGCCAGCAGCCGCGCCGGGACTGGGAATAACTATGGCTACACCTTC. Amino acids: CASSRAGTGNNYGYTF.

The sample holds a few counts of this clonotype. In nucleotides, the CDR3 is TGTGCCAGCAGCCCGACGACAGGGGCGAGCACAGATACGCAGTATTTT. Protein sequence: CASSPTTGASTDTQYF. The V and J genes are TRBV7-9 and TRBJ2-3; 8 nucleotides agree with TRBD1. Looked up from germline, CDR1 is SEHNR and CDR2 is FQNEAQ (reference sequence). V shed 5 bases and J 0 bases; nucleotides not matched to a gene: 7. The CDR3 extends over 16 amino acids.

CDR3 in amino acids: CASSPLSSGSMHTQYF. The CDR3 DNA reads as TGTGCCAGCAGCCCCCTGTCTAGCGGGAGTATGCATACGCAGTATTTT. The rearrangement links TRBV7-8 to TRBJ2-3; 10 bases fit TRBD2. Unmatched junction bases numbered 12, after V lost 5 bases and J lost 7 bases. The CDR3 is made up of 16 amino acids. Germline CDR1 is SGHVS and CDR2 is FQNEAQ.

The gene calls are TRBV9 and TRBJ1-4; D not certain. CDR1 and CDR2 from the germline V gene are SGDLS and YYNGEE. V lost 4 bases and J 5 bases, leaving 15 bases between the germline ends. The CDR3 has 15 residues. The CDR3 here is CASSPTARGNEKLFF. DNA for the CDR3: TGTGCCAGCAGCCCAACCGCGAGAGGAAATGAAAAACTGTTTTTT.

The chain employs TRBV27 and TRBJ2-1, with 7 bases lining up with TRBD1. This CDR3 has 15 amino acids. Germline V gives CDR1 MNHEY, CDR2 SMNVEV (reference sequence). V gave up 7 bases and J gave up 7 bases; unmatched junction bases: 13. CDR3 nucleotide sequence: TGTGCCAGCACCACGGGACAGACCGTTTTGAATGAGCAGTTCTTC. Protein product: CASTTGQTVLNEQFF.

The V gene is TRBV30, the J gene TRBJ1-6; D might be TRBD1 (5 bases). Germline V CDR1 and CDR2: GTSNPN, SVGIG (reference sequence). The CDR3 runs to 12 residues. The V end was cut by 4 bases, the J end by 7 bases, with 8 bases between. CDR3 sequence (DNA): TGTGCCTGGACTCGGGACAATTCACCCCTCCACTTT. This sequence encodes CAWTRDNSPLHF.

This clonotype was seen once. The rearrangement links TRBV20-1 to TRBJ2-1; weak D call: TRBD2 (5 bases). V dropped 6 bases and J dropped 9 bases, with 21 bases sitting between them. The CDR3 extends over 14 amino acids. CDR1 is DFQATT, CDR2 SNEGSKA, per germline (reference sequence). CDR3 in DNA: TGCAGTGCCCCCTCCGGTCGGGGATCGTTTGAGCAGTTCTTC. Translating it yields CSAPSGRGSFEQFF.

The chain combines TRBV7-6 with TRBJ2-1, with D possibly being TRBD1 (6 bases). Trimming removed 4 bases from V and 0 bases from J, with 10 bases in between. Germline loops: CDR1 SGHVS, CDR2 FNYEAQ. The CDR3 spans 15 residues. CDR3 protein: CASSWTESSYNEQFF. CDR3 nucleotides: TGTGCCAGCAGCTGGACAGAGAGCTCCTACAATGAGCAGTTCTTC.

J is TRBJ1-1 and V is TRBV7-2; no reliable D call. With 1 base removed from V and 1 base from J, the gap between germline ends came to 10 bases. Germline V gene sequence: CDR1 SGHTA, CDR2 FQGNSA. The CDR3 is 15 residues long. The CDR3 loop is CASSLGRRTNTEAFF. In nucleotides, the CDR3 is TGTGCCAGCAGCTTAGGACGGAGAACGAACACTGAAGCTTTCTTT.

This clonotype was seen only a few times. The J gene is TRBJ1-2, the V gene TRBV12-3 or TRBV12-4; the match to TRBD1 covers 8 bases. With 1 base clipped from V and 0 bases from J, the junction kept 4 bases outside the gene matches. This CDR3 is 16 amino acids long. CDR3 sequence (DNA): TGTGCCAGCAGTTTAGACAGACAGGGGCCTAACTATGGCTACACCTTC. Translated, it gives CASSLDRQGPNYGYTF.

This clonotype appeared many times. The CDR3 protein is CASSESEAVADYNEQFF. The CDR3 DNA follows: TGTGCCAGCAGTGAATCGGAGGCGGTAGCGGACTACAATGAGCAGTTCTTC. This chain joins TRBV6-1 and TRBJ2-1; the D gene is possibly TRBD2 (6 bases). Germline CDR1 MNHNS, CDR2 SASEGT. This CDR3 has 17 residues. V lost 2 bases and J lost 3, with 17 bases in between.

The rearrangement joins TRBV19 to TRBJ2-7; no firm D call. The CDR3 has 16 amino acids. CDR1 and CDR2 from the germline V gene are LNHDA and SQIVND (reference sequence). The germline V and J ends were trimmed by 3 bases and 3 bases, with 18 bases remaining between them. In DNA, the CDR3 is TGTGCCAGTAGTATTTCCCCCGGATGGTTCAACTACGAGCAGTACTTC. This codes for CASSISPGWFNYEQYF.

This clonotype appeared a few times. The rearrangement uses TRBV15 and TRBJ2-5; 10 bases align to TRBD1. This CDR3 contains 14 residues. Germline trimming cut 3 bases from V and 5 bases from J; bases unmatched to any gene: 3. CDR1 and CDR2 from the germline V gene are LNHNV and YYDKDF (reference sequence). CDR3 DNA: TGTGCCACCAGCAGGGACAGGGGGTTGGAGACCCAGTACTTC. This codes for CATSRDRGLETQYF.

This clonotype appeared a few times. The V gene is TRBV7-9, the J gene TRBJ2-3; maybe TRBD2 (5 bases). The CDR3 contains 16 residues. The ends were cut back, 4 bases at V and 2 bases at J, with 16 bases in the middle. Germline CDR1 SEHNR, CDR2 FQNEAQ (reference sequence). As DNA, the CDR3 is TGTGCCAGCAGCTCGTTCGAAGCGGCCCTCACAGATACGCAGTATTTT. It encodes CASSSFEAALTDTQYF.

This clonotype was seen once. This chain links TRBV20-1 with TRBJ2-1, with a possible D match to TRBD1 (6 bases). The CDR3 is made up of 12 amino acids. The germline V gene has CDR1 DFQATT and CDR2 SNEGSKA (reference sequence). With 2 bases removed from V and 8 bases from J, the gap between germline ends came to 10 bases. This CDR3 reads CSARFSGDEQFF. CDR3 sequence (DNA): TGCAGTGCTAGATTTTCAGGGGATGAGCAGTTCTTC.

This clonotype appeared many times. For the CDR3, the DNA is TGTGCCAGCAGCCACCCGACAGCGGGTAATTCACCCCTCCACTTT. Its translation: CASSHPTAGNSPLHF. The V call is TRBV7-2, the J call TRBJ1-6, with a tentative D call TRBD1 (5 bases). The V and J ends lost 5 bases and 6 bases respectively, with 14 bases between them. CDR3 size: 15 residues. Looked up from germline, CDR1 is SGHTA and CDR2 is FQGNSA.

The sample holds many counts of this clonotype. The chain links TRBV7-2 to TRBJ2-1, with D perhaps being TRBD1 or TRBD2 (5 bases each). The ends were cut back, 8 bases at V and 7 bases at J, with 24 bases in the middle. CDR1 is SGHTA, CDR2 FQGNSA, per germline. The CDR3 covers 16 residues. CDR3 region: CASRDLLGPSWNEQFF. DNA of the CDR3: TGTGCCAGCCGGGACCTCCTAGGCCCAAGCTGGAATGAGCAGTTCTTC. Based on the CDR3 plus reference TRBV7-2 and TRBJ2-1, the full variable domain is GAGVSQSPSNKVTEKGKDVELRCDPISGHTALYWYRQSLGQGLEFLIYFQGNSAPDKSGLPSDRFSAERTGGSVSTLTIQRTQQEDSAVYLCASRDLLGPSWNEQFFGPGTRLTVL.

This clonotype was recorded many times. The chain uses TRBV12-3 or TRBV12-4 and TRBJ1-2; perhaps TRBD1 as D (6 bases). The CDR3 covers 14 residues. V was pared by 5 bases and J by 1 base, with 11 bases between. CDR3 bases: TGTGCCAGCAGTCTGGACAGTTATAACTATGGCTACACCTTC. Translated, it gives CASSLDSYNYGYTF.

The sample holds a few counts of this clonotype. The chain recombines TRBV6-2 or TRBV6-3 with TRBJ2-7; no clear D gene. Between the trimmed V and J ends, which lost 4 bases and 2 bases, there was a span of 9 bases. Germline lookup yields CDR1 MNHEY and CDR2 SVGEGT. The CDR3 spans 13 residues. The CDR3 DNA reads as TGTGCCAGCAGTTGGCCAGCAGCCTACGAGCAGTACTTC. It encodes CASSWPAAYEQYF.

The chain uses TRBV7-3 and TRBJ1-6; D unresolved. The V gene lost 2 bases and the J gene lost 9 bases, with 5 bases spanning the gap. The CDR3 consists of 12 residues. CDR1 and CDR2 from the germline V gene are SGHTA and FQGTGA. The CDR3 protein is CASSLVRSPLHF. Written as DNA, the CDR3 is TGTGCCAGCAGCTTAGTCCGTTCACCCCTCCACTTT.

In nucleotides, the CDR3 is TGTGCCAGCAGTCTAGGGGGGTTGGCTGAAAAACTGTTTTTT. Protein sequence: CASSLGGLAEKLFF. V usage is TRBV12-3 or TRBV12-4 and J usage is TRBJ1-4; a weak D match, TRBD1 (6 bases). Deletions cut 5 bases from V and 7 bases from J, with 14 bases between. The CDR3 has 14 residues.

This clonotype was seen only a few times. V and J are TRBV18 and TRBJ2-6, with 9 bases lining up with TRBD1. The germline V gene has CDR1 KGHSH and CDR2 LQKENI. The junction had 6 bases not matched to a gene; V was cut back by 3 bases and J by 0 bases. The CDR3 loop spans 18 amino acids. In DNA, the CDR3 is TGTGCCAGCTCACCTTTCGACAGGGGGGACTCTGGGGCCAACGTCCTGACTTTC. It codes for CASSPFDRGDSGANVLTF.

This rearrangement joins TRBV5-1 to TRBJ2-7, with 11 nucleotides matching TRBD2. V was pared by 4 bases and J by 5 bases, with 5 bases of the junction left unmatched. The CDR3 runs to 14 residues. Germline V gene sequence: CDR1 SGHRS, CDR2 YFSETQ. CDR3 region: CASSVLAGVDEQYF. In nucleotides, the CDR3 is TGCGCCAGCAGCGTACTAGCGGGAGTAGACGAGCAGTACTTC.

This clonotype was observed a few times. This chain connects TRBV27 to TRBJ1-5, with a tentative D call TRBD1 (6 bases). V dropped 9 bases and J dropped 5 bases, with 26 bases sitting between them. Germline V lookup: CDR1 MNHEY, CDR2 SMNVEV (reference sequence). The CDR3 is 17 residues long. The CDR3 is CASTEPLTTGSDQPQHF. CDR3 coding DNA: TGTGCCAGTACAGAGCCCCTAACTACAGGGTCGGATCAGCCCCAGCATTTT.